This TCR beta chain was captured in a study of T cell responses to AZD1222 COVID-19 vaccine. There are 17 residues in the CDR3. Germline V lookup: CDR1 MDHEN, CDR2 SYDVKM. Trimming removed 4 bases at V and 1 base at J, with 17 bases between. Sequenced by immunoSEQ multiplex PCR; TCRdb stores in-frame clones only, minus some. The repertoire consists of approximately 150,000 clones, with 92% occurring once and the leading ten covering about 4.5%. The sample consisted of peripheral blood, taken on day 0 of MenACWY control vaccination. This rearrangement joins TRBV28 to TRBJ1-3; D is uncertain. The sequence derives from an adult in good health. The CDR3 region has the DNA TGTGCCAGCAGTTCGGCAGCTGGAATTTGGTCTGGAAACACCATATATTTT. Translated: CASSSAAGIWSGNTIYF.